What follows describes a single TCR beta chain. The antigen is unknown. The data belong to a study of T cell repertoires in cytomegalovirus infection. Study-wide context: CMV epitopes used comprised recently identified HLA-C-restricted ones and well-studied HLA-B-restricted ones.

TCRdb independently ran MiXCR on the reads; one entry per CDR3 protein. The sample includes about 830,000 distinct CDR3 sequences, about 30% of them seen just once. Overall study results and limits: CMV carriers having the relevant HLA were flagged by cumulative public TCR beta family frequency.

Germline V gene lookup returns CDR1 DFQATT and CDR2 SNEGSKA (reference sequence). The CDR3 extends over 16 amino acids. V shed 3 bases and J 1 base; nucleotides not matched to a gene: 11. The origin of this receptor is a human donor in good health (CMV status not recorded). Some clones in this sample may be carry-over from other donors' samples. The sample was cultured CD8+ T cells from PBMCs, taken from culture after CMV antigen stimulation. The chain uses TRBV20-1 and TRBJ2-5; 7 positions match TRBD1. The CDR3 here is CSASRNPGTVQETQYF. Written as DNA, the CDR3 is TGCAGTGCTAGTAGAAACCCCGGGACAGTCCAAGAGACCCAGTACTTC.